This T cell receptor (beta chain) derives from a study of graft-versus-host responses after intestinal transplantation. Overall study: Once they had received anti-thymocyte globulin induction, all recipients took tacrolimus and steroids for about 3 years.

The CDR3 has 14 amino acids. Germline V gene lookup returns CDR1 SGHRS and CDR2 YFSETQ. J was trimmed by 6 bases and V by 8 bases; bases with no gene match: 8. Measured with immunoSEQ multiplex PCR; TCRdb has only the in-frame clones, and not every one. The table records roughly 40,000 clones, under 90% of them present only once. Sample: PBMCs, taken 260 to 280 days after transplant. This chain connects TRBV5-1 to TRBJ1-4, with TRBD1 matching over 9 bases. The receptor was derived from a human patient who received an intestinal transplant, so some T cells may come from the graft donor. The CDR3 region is CASHPGQGYEKLFF. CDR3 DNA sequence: TGCGCCAGTCACCCGGGACAGGGTTATGAAAAACTGTTTTTT.